The TCR beta chain under discussion was sequenced for a study of T-cell reconstitution after alpha-beta-depleted transplantation in children. Study-wide points: About two months after transplant, alpha-beta T cells reportedly came from several hundred expanded graft clones. A year had passed since transplant, and T-cell counts and diversity by then came mostly from newly produced T cells.

This clonotype was counted at least ten times. Its antigen is unidentified. V was clipped by 4 bases and J by 2 bases; unmatched bases: 7. CDR3 length: 17 residues. Germline CDR1 LGHNA, CDR2 YSLEER. This sample's TCRbeta library carried unique molecular identifier barcodes. TCRdb reanalysed the PCR reads using MiXCR and keeps one entry per CDR3 protein. Of about 200,000 distinct CDR3 sequences listed, about 6% are singletons. Source: PBMCs, taken before TCRalphabeta/CD19-depleted stem cell transplant. This TCR derives from a girl under two years old with combined immunodeficiency, due to receive a stem cell transplant. The chain couples TRBV4-3 to TRBJ2-1, with 11 nucleotides matching TRBD2. CDR3 DNA sequence: TGCGCCAGCAGCCTAGAACTAGCGGGAGTTGCCTACAATGAGCAGTTCTTC. It specifies CASSLELAGVAYNEQFF.